This entry describes one TCR beta chain. Germline V gene lookup returns CDR1 MNHEY and CDR2 SVGEGT. This CDR3 has 15 residues. Between the trimmed V and J ends, which lost 6 bases and 4 bases, there was a span of 18 bases. TCR cDNA molecules were tagged individually, and each one carried a unique molecular identifier. Via MiXCR, TCRdb re-called the 5' RACE reads, giving one row per CDR3 protein. The table records tens of thousands of distinct CDR3 sequences, approximately 20% of them present only once. The data stem from a study of spatial heterogeneity in lung cancer. Study details: Beta-chain sequences consistently outnumbered alpha-chain sequences in detection.

Time point defined: sample taken at primary tumor resection. Tumor, nontumor lung or frozen PBMC supplied whole RNA that was sequenced unsorted. The receptor's source is a male donor with early-stage non-small cell lung cancer. The material sequenced was PBMCs, taken at surgery. The rearrangement joins TRBV6-2 or TRBV6-3 to TRBJ1-2; D is possibly TRBD1 (6 bases). The CDR3 region has the DNA TGTGCCAGCAGCAGTATCAGGGGAGGTGGCTATGGCTACACCTTC. The encoded protein is CASSSIRGGGYGYTF.